This is a list of T cell receptor beta chains from one sample in a study of spatial heterogeneity in lung cancer. MiXCR, applied by TCRdb to the 5' RACE reads, yields one record per CDR3 protein. The table lists roughly 25,000 distinct CDR3 sequences, 5.5% to 8% of them singletons. The sequences come from PBMCs, collected at surgery. Receptors originate from a male donor with early-stage non-small cell lung cancer. Both conserved end residues are part of each CDR3. D genes are given only for firm matches. Size is stated for part of the rows, as once, few or many counts, or as a class when the clone is expanded.

V	D	size	J	DNA	CDR3
TRBV28	TRBD2	many	TRBJ2-5	TGTGCCAGCAGCAGGACTAGCGGGCCGGGGGGGGAGACCCAGTACTTC	CASSRTSGPGGETQYF
TRBV6-6	NA	many	TRBJ1-5	TGTGCCAGCGCGACAGTGGTTGATCAGCCCCAGCATTTT	CASATVVDQPQHF
TRBV3-1	TRBD2	NA	TRBJ2-1	TGTGCCAGCAGCCAAGGGCTAGCGGCTTGGAGCAATGAGCAGTTCTTC	CASSQGLAAWSNEQFF
TRBV6-5	NA	many	TRBJ2-7	TGTGCCAGGTTGGAGGGAGCTACTCCCTACGAGCAGTACTTC	CARLEGATPYEQYF
TRBV5-1	NA	many	TRBJ2-5	TGCGCCAGCGGGTCGGGGAGTGAGCAAGAGACCCAGTACTTC	CASGSGSEQETQYF
TRBV30	TRBD2	few	TRBJ2-5	TGTGCCTGGAGCCCGGGACTAGCTTCATCCCAAGAGACCCAGTACTTC	CAWSPGLASSQETQYF
TRBV7-9	NA	many	TRBJ1-2	TGTGCCAGCAGCTTAACAACACGAATCATCTATGGCTACACCTTC	CASSLTTRIIYGYTF
TRBV14	TRBD1	many	TRBJ2-4	TGTGCCAGCAGCCGGGGACAGGGGATTGCCAAAAACATTCAGTACTTC	CASSRGQGIAKNIQYF
TRBV28	NA	once	TRBJ1-5	TGTGCCAGCAGTTCGGGGGGGTCGACTCAGCCCCAGCATTTT	CASSSGGSTQPQHF
TRBV4-2	NA	few	TRBJ2-1	TGTGCCAGCAGGGGAAAGGGCATCCCCTACAATGAGCAGTTCTTC	CASRGKGIPYNEQFF
TRBV7-3	TRBD1	many	TRBJ1-2	TGTGCCAGCAGCCCTGACAGGGGCTATGGCTACACCTTC	CASSPDRGYGYTF
TRBV12-3/TRBV12-4	TRBD1	many	TRBJ2-7	TGTGCCAGCAGTTTACGGACAGGGGGTTTGAGGCACGAGCAGTACTTC	CASSLRTGGLRHEQYF
TRBV5-1	TRBD1	few	TRBJ2-3	TGCGCCAGCAGCCCGGACAGGATTACAGATACGCAGTATTTT	CASSPDRITDTQYF
TRBV28	TRBD1	few	TRBJ1-2	TGTGCCAGCACCTTGATGGACAGGGGAACGGCCTATGGCTACACCTTC	CASTLMDRGTAYGYTF
TRBV12-3/TRBV12-4	NA	NA	TRBJ1-6	TGTGCCAGTGCCCGGGGGGGTTATAATTCACCCCTCCACTTT	CASARGGYNSPLHF
TRBV3-1	NA	many	TRBJ2-1	TGTGTCAGCAGCCAAGATTTTGTGTCTGAGCAGTTCTTC	CVSSQDFVSEQFF
TRBV2	NA	many	TRBJ2-7	TGTGCCAGCAGTCTAACCTTAACGACAGGCACTCGCGAGCAGTACTTC	CASSLTLTTGTREQYF
TRBV11-1	NA	many	TRBJ2-7	TGTGCCAGCAGCTTAGCAGGTGGATCCTACGAGCAGTACTTC	CASSLAGGSYEQYF
TRBV5-6	TRBD2	few	TRBJ2-7	TGTGCCAGCAGCTTGGTGACTAGCGGGGTCTCCTACGAGCAGTACTTC	CASSLVTSGVSYEQYF
TRBV12-3/TRBV12-4	NA	many	TRBJ2-6	TGTGCCAGCAGTTTAGCTAGGACCTCTGGGGCCAACGTCCTGACTTTC	CASSLARTSGANVLTF
TRBV11-2	NA	many	TRBJ1-2	TGTGCCAGCAGTCGGACAGTAAACTATGGCTACACCTTC	CASSRTVNYGYTF
TRBV5-4	NA	many	TRBJ2-4	TGTGCCAGCAGCTTGGGTGGCCTAGCCAAAAACATTCAGTACTTC	CASSLGGLAKNIQYF
TRBV6-2/TRBV6-3	NA	few	TRBJ2-7	TGTGCCAGCAAGGGCTACGAGCAGTACTTC	CASKGYEQYF
TRBV11-2	NA	many	TRBJ2-3	TGTGCCAGCAGCTTACGTATAAGAAGCACAGATACGCAGTATTTT	CASSLRIRSTDTQYF
TRBV5-4	NA	many	TRBJ2-1	TGTGCCAGCAGCTTGGGACACCAGTCCCCTAATGAGCAGTTCTTC	CASSLGHQSPNEQFF
TRBV6-6	TRBD2	many	TRBJ2-7	TGTGCCAGCAGCCCTAGCGGGACCACCTACGAGCAGTACTTC	CASSPSGTTYEQYF
TRBV28	TRBD1	many	TRBJ1-2	TGTGCCAGCAGGCCCCCCACCGGGACAGGGAACGTATTGTATGGCTACACCTTC	CASRPPTGTGNVLYGYTF
TRBV21-1	NA	NA	TRBJ2-7	TGTGCCAGCAGCATGGGACAGCCATCCTACGAGCAGTACTTC	CASSMGQPSYEQYF
TRBV20-1	NA	few	TRBJ1-2	TGCAGTCCCCGAGGAGACGCCAACTATGGCTACACCTTC	CSPRGDANYGYTF
TRBV7-2	NA	few	TRBJ2-1	TGTGCCAGCAGGTCAAAGGGGGTTTCAACAAGGGGTGAGCAGTTCTTC	CASRSKGVSTRGEQFF
TRBV6-1	NA	many	TRBJ2-3	TGTGCCAGCAGGCCGGGAGTTTGGGATACGCAGTATTTT	CASRPGVWDTQYF
TRBV12-5	NA	many	TRBJ2-5	TGTGCTAGTGGCCGTGGGACACCAGAGACCCAGTACTTC	CASGRGTPETQYF
TRBV18	NA	few	TRBJ1-3	TGTGCCAGCTCACCAACAGACTATGGCTCTGGAAACACCATATATTTT	CASSPTDYGSGNTIYF
TRBV4-2	NA	many	TRBJ2-3	TGTGCCAGCAGTGTCTCCTTGATGGATACGCAGTATTTT	CASSVSLMDTQYF
TRBV5-1	NA	many	TRBJ2-3	TGCGCCAGCAGCGGGACCAGGGGATCTAGCACAGATACGCAGTATTTT	CASSGTRGSSTDTQYF
TRBV6-6	NA	NA	TRBJ1-1	TGTGCCAGCAGTTACGGGCCCTTGAACACTGAAGCTTTCTTT	CASSYGPLNTEAFF
TRBV18	TRBD1	many	TRBJ1-1	TGTGCCAGCTCGTCGGGACAGGGAGTGAGTAACACTGAAGCTTTCTTT	CASSSGQGVSNTEAFF
TRBV11-2	TRBD1	NA	TRBJ2-4	TGTGCCAGCCAAGGGACAGGGGGCGAATCGGCCAAAAACATTCAGTACTTC	CASQGTGGESAKNIQYF
TRBV28	TRBD1	many	TRBJ2-5	TGTGCCAGCAGTTTAGTATCCAGGGGGCAAGAGACCCAGTACTTC	CASSLVSRGQETQYF
TRBV2	NA	many	TRBJ2-3	TGTGCCAGCAGTACTACTTCCAACGGTGTTACGCAGTATTTT	CASSTTSNGVTQYF
TRBV11-2	TRBD2	NA	TRBJ2-1	TGTGCCAGCAGCTTGGACCCAGCGGGAGCCTTTTCCTACAATGAGCAGTTCTTC	CASSLDPAGAFSYNEQFF
TRBV5-6	NA	medium-sized	TRBJ2-7	TGTGCCAGCAGCTTGGGCTCTAGCTACGAGCAGTACTTC	CASSLGSSYEQYF
TRBV7-8	NA	NA	TRBJ2-5	TGTGCCAGCAGCCCCGAGATAGGGGGGGGGCTGTCAGAGACCCAGTACTTC	CASSPEIGGGLSETQYF